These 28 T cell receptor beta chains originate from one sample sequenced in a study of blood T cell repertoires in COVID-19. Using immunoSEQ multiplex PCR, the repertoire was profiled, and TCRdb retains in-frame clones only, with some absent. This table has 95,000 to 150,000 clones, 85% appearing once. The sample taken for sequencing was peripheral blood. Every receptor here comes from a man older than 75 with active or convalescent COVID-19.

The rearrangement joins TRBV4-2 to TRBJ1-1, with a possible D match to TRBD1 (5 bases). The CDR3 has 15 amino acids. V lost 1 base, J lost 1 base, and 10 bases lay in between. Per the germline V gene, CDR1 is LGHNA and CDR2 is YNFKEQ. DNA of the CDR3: TGTGCCAGCAGCCAAGCCCCGCAGGGGAACACTGAAGCTTTCTTT. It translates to CASSQAPQGNTEAFF.

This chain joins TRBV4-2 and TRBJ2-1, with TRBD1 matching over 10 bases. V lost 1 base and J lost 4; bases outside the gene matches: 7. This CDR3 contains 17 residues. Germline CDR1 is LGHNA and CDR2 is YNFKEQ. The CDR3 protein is CASSQAPGTGDYNEQFF. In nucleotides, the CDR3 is TGTGCCAGCAGCCAAGCTCCCGGGACAGGGGATTACAATGAGCAGTTCTTC.

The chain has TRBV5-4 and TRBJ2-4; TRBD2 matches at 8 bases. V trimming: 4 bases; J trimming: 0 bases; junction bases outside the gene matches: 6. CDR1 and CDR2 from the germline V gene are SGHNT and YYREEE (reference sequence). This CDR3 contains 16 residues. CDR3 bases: TGTGCCAGCAGCCCAGAACTAGCGGAAGCCAAAAACATTCAGTACTTC. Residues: CASSPELAEAKNIQYF. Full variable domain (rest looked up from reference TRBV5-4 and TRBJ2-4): ETGVTQSPTHLIKTRGQQVTLRCSSQSGHNTVSWYQQALGQGPQFIFQYYREEENGRGNFPPRFSGLQFPNYSSELNVNALELDDSALYLCASSPELAEAKNIQYFGAGTRLSVL.

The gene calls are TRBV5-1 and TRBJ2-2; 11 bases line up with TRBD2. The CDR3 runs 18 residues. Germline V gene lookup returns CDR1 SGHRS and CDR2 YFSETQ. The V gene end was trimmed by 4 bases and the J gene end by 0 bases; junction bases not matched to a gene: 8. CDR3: CASSTFGTSGANTGELFF. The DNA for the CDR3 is TGCGCCAGCAGCACCTTCGGGACTAGCGGCGCGAACACCGGGGAGCTGTTTTTT.

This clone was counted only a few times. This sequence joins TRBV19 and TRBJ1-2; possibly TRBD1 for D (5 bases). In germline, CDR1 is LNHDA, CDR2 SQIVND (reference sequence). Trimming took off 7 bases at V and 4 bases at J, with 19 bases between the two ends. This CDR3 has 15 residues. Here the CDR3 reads CASILTIGAGYGYTF. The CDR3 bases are TGTGCCAGTATCCTTACCATAGGGGCAGGCTATGGCTACACCTTC.

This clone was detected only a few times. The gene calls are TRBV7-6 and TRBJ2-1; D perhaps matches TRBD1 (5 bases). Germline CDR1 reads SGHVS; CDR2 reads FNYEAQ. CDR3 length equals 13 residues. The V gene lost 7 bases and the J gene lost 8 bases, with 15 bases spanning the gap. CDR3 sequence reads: CASTPLTAHEQFF. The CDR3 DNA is TGTGCCAGCACACCGTTGACAGCTCATGAGCAGTTCTTC.

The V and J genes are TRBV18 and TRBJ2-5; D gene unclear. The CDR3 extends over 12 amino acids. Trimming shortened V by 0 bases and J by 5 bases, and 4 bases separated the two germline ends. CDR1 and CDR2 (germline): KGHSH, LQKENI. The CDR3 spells CASSPPSETQYF. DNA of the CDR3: TGTGCCAGCTCACCACCCTCGGAGACCCAGTACTTC.

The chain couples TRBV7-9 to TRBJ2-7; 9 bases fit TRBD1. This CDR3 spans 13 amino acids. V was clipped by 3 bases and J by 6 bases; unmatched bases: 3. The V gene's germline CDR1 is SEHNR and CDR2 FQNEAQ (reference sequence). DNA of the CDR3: TGTGCCAGCAGCTTCGGACAGGGGAGCGAGCAGTACTTC. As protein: CASSFGQGSEQYF.

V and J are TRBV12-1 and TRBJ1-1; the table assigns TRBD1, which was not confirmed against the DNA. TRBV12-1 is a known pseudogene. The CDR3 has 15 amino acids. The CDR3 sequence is CASSFDGRGWTEAFF. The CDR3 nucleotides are TGTGCCAGCAGCTTTGACGGCAGGGGGTGGACTGAAGCTTTCTTT.

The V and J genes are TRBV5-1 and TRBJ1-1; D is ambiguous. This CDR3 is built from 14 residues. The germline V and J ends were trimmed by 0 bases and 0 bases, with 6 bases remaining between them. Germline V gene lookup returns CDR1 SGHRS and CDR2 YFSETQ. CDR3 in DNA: TGCGCCAGCAGCTTGGACATCGTGAACACTGAAGCTTTCTTT. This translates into CASSLDIVNTEAFF. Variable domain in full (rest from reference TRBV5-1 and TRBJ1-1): KAGVTQTPRYLIKTRGQQVTLSCSPISGHRSVSWYQQTPGQGLQFLFEYFSETQRNKGNFPGRFSGRQFSNSRSEMNVSTLELGDSALYLCASSLDIVNTEAFFGQGTRLTVV.

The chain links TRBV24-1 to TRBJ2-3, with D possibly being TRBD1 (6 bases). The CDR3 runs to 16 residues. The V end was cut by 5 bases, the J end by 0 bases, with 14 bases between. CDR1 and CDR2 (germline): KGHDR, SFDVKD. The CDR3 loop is CATSGWTDSSTDTQYF. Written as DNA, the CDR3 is TGTGCCACCAGTGGCTGGACAGACTCTAGCACAGATACGCAGTATTTT.

CDR3 nucleotide sequence: TGTGCCAGCAGTTTATTGAGCACCGGGGAGCTGTTTTTT. The encoded protein is CASSLLSTGELFF. The chain couples TRBV27 to TRBJ2-2; D is unclear. From germline, CDR1 is MNHEY and CDR2 SMNVEV (reference sequence). The CDR3 covers 13 residues. V lost 1 base, J lost 4 bases, and 4 bases lay in between.

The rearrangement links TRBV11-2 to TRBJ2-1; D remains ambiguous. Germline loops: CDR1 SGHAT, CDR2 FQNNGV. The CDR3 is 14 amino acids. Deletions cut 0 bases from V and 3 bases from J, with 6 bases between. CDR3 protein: CASSLEYFYNEQFF. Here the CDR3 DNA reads TGTGCCAGCAGCTTAGAGTATTTCTACAATGAGCAGTTCTTC.

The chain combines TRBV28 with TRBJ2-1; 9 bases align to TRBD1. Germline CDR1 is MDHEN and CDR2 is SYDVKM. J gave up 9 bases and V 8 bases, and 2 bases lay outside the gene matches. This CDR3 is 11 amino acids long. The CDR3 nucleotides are TGTGCCAGCTACAGGGGGCGTGAGCAGTTCTTC. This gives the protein CASYRGREQFF.

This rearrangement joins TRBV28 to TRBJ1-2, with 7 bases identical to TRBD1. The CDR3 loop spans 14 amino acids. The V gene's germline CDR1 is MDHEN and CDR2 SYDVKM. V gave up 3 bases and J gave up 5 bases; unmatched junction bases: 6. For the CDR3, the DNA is TGTGCCAGCAGTTTTGAGGGGGCGGTTTATGGCTACACCTTC. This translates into CASSFEGAVYGYTF.

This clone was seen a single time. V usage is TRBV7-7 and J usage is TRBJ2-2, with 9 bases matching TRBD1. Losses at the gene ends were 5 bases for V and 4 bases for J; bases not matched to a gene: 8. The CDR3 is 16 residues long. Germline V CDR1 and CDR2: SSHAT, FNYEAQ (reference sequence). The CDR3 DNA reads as TGTGCCAGCAGCCCTAGGACAGGGGCTTTCACCGGGGAGCTGTTTTTT. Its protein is CASSPRTGAFTGELFF.

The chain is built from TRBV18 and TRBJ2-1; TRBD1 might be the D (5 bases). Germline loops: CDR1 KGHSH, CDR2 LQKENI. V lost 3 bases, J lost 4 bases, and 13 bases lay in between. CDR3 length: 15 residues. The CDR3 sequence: CASSPPQEPYNEQFF. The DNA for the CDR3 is TGTGCCAGCTCACCCCCACAGGAGCCTTACAATGAGCAGTTCTTC.

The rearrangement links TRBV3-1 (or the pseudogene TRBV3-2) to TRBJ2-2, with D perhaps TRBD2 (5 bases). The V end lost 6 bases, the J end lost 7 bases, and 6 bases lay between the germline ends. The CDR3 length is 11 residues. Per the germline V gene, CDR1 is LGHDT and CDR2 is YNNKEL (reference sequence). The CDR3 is CASRLGGELFF. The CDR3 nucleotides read TGTGCCAGCAGACTAGGCGGGGAGCTGTTTTTT.

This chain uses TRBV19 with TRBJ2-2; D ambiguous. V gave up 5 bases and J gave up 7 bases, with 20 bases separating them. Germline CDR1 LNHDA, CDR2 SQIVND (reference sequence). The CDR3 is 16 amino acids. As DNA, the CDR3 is TGTGCCAGTAGTCCACTCCCGGCGCTAGTAGGCGGGGAGCTGTTTTTT. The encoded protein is CASSPLPALVGGELFF.

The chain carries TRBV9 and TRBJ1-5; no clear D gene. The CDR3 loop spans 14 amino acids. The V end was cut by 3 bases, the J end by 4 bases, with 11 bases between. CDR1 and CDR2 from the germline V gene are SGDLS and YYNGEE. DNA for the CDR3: TGTGCCAGCAGCGGCTCAGGTGGGAATCAGCCCCAGCATTTT. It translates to CASSGSGGNQPQHF.

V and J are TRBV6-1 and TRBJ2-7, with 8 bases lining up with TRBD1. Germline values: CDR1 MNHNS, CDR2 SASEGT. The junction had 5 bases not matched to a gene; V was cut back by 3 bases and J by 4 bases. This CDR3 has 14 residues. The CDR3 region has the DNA TGTGCCAGCAGTGACCAGGGGGCGCGGTACGAGCAGTACTTC. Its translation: CASSDQGARYEQYF.

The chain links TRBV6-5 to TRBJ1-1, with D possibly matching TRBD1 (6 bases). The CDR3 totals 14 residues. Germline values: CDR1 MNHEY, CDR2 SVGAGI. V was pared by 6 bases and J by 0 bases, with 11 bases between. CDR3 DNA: TGTGCCAGCAGGGATACAGGGTTGAACACTGAAGCTTTCTTT. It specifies CASRDTGLNTEAFF.

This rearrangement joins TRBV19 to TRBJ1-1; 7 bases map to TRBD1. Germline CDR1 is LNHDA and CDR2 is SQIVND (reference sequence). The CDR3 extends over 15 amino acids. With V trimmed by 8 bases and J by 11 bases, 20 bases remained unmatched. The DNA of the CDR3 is TGTGCCAGTCACCCAGGGGGGAGCCACTCTTTTCGGGCTTTCTTT. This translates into CASHPGGSHSFRAFF.

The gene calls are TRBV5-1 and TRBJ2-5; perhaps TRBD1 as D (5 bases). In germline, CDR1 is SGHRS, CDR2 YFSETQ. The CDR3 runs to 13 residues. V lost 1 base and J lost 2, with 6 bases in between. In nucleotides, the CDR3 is TGCGCCAGCAGCTTGAGACAGCAAGAGACCCAGTACTTC. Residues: CASSLRQQETQYF.

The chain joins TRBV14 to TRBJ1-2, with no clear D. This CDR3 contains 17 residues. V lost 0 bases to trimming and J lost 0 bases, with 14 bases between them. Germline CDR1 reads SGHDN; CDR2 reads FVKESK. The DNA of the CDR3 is TGTGCCAGCAGCCAAGAAGATGGGCGGGTAGCTAACTATGGCTACACCTTC. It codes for CASSQEDGRVANYGYTF.

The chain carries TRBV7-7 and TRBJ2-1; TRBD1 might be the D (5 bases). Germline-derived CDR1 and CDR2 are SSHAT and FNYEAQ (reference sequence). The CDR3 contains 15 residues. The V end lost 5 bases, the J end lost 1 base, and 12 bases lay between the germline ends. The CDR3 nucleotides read TGTGCCAGCAGCCTCGGCAGGGTATCCTACAATGAGCAGTTCTTC. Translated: CASSLGRVSYNEQFF.

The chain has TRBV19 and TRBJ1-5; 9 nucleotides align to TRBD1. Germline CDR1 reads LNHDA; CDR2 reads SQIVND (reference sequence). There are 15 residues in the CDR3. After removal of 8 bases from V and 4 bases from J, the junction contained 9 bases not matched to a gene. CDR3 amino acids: CASSPGQGLNQPQHF. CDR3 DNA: TGTGCCAGTTCCCCGGGACAGGGCCTTAATCAGCCCCAGCATTTT. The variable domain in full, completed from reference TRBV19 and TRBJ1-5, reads DGGITQSPKYLFRKEGQNVTLSCEQNLNHDAMYWYRQDPGQGLRLIYYSQIVNDFQKGDIAEGYSVSREKKESFPLTVTSAQKNPTAFYLCASSPGQGLNQPQHFGDGTRLSIL.

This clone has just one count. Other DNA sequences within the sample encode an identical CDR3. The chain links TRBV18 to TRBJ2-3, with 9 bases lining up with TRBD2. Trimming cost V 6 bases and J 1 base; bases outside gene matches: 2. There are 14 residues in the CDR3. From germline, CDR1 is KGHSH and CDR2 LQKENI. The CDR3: CASSRTSGTDTQYF. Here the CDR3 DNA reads TGTGCCAGCTCTCGGACTAGCGGCACAGATACGCAGTATTTT.